This TCR beta chain was identified in a study of CD8 T cells in ankylosing spondylitis. Study results and caveats: Some motif variants were previously reported in reactive arthritis synovial fluid and blood. The study identified a TCR beta motif of several highly homologous variants that appeared characteristic of ankylosing spondylitis blood.

The CDR3 is 14 amino acids. V gave up 7 bases and J gave up 5 bases; unmatched junction bases: 11. Concerning this clonotype itself: Antigen specificity is unknown.

Quantitative barcoded 5'-RACE was used to prepare TCR beta libraries. TCRdb passed the 5' RACE reads through MiXCR, listing each CDR3 protein once. This table holds about 260,000 distinct CDR3 sequences, around 25% found once. The sequenced material came from blood, either unsorted or a sorted T cell fraction (not recorded which). J is TRBJ2-7 and V is TRBV12-3 or TRBV12-4; 7 bases are a match to TRBD1. The TCR comes from a male donor with ankylosing spondylitis or in good health (not recorded which). Here the CDR3 DNA reads TGTGCCAGCACCCTGACAGGGACCAAAAACGAGCAGTACTTC. Its protein is CASTLTGTKNEQYF.